One and the same sample provided the 7 T cell receptor beta chains below, sequenced in a study of blood T cells in healthy people across ages. A second PCR, run for about 6 to 11 cycles, used a sample-barcoded 5' primer plus a J-beta primer mix. TCRdb re-called the 5' RACE reads through MiXCR, storing one row per CDR3 protein. Of about 810,000 distinct CDR3 sequences listed, under 40% are singletons. Sequenced: blood. Receptors originate from a man younger than 35 in good health.

This clonotype has a count of ten or more. The genes are TRBV12-3 or TRBV12-4 and TRBJ2-3, with no clear D. V lost 5 bases and J lost 1, with 10 bases in between. CDR3 length: 14 residues. In DNA, the CDR3 is TGTGCCAGCAGTGAGAAAATGGGCACAGATACGCAGTATTTT. Translated: CASSEKMGTDTQYF.

This clonotype has at least ten counts. This chain joins TRBV4-3 and TRBJ2-5; D unresolved. Germline loops: CDR1 LGHNA, CDR2 YSLEER. V dropped 2 bases and J dropped 7 bases, with 11 bases sitting between them. This CDR3 contains 13 residues. The CDR3 coding sequence is TGCGCCAGCAGCCAAAGGACGGGTCGGACCCAGTACTTC. Protein: CASSQRTGRTQYF.

This clonotype was seen a few times. V usage is TRBV7-2 and J usage is TRBJ1-2; D unresolved. Germline assignment: CDR1 SGHTA and CDR2 FQGNSA. V was pared by 0 bases and J by 6 bases, with 14 bases between. This CDR3 comprises 15 residues. The CDR3 sequence is CASSLAVAGKDGYTF. The CDR3 DNA reads TGTGCCAGCAGCTTAGCGGTAGCGGGAAAGGATGGCTACACCTTC.

This clonotype was seen ten or more times. V usage is TRBV5-7 and J usage is TRBJ2-4, with TRBD1 identical over 8 bases. TRBV5-7 is marked as an open reading frame, function uncertain. CDR3 length: 16 amino acids. With V trimmed by 4 bases and J by 6 bases, 12 bases remained unmatched. CDR3 in DNA: TGTGCCAGCAGCGGGGTTGACAGGGGAAAAGTAAACATTCAGTACTTC. This encodes CASSGVDRGKVNIQYF.

The rearrangement links TRBV3-1 to TRBJ2-2, with 9 bases fitting TRBD1. Trimming took 3 bases from V and 3 from J; bases not matched to a gene: 5. The CDR3 runs 16 residues. From germline, CDR1 is LGHDT and CDR2 YNNKEL (reference sequence). CDR3 loop: CASSHYRGRDTGELFF. In DNA form, the CDR3 reads TGTGCCAGCAGCCATTACAGGGGGCGGGACACCGGGGAGCTGTTTTTT.

This clonotype was seen at least ten times. The chain joins TRBV5-1 to TRBJ2-2, with D unclear. The CDR3 length is 14 residues. V lost 3 bases and J lost 2, with 8 bases in between. Germline V gene lookup returns CDR1 SGHRS and CDR2 YFSETQ. The CDR3 nucleotides are TGCGCCAGCAGCTCCCCAGTTAACACCGGGGAGCTGTTTTTT. This gives the protein CASSSPVNTGELFF. The full variable domain, its missing parts supplied by reference TRBV5-1 and TRBJ2-2, is KAGVTQTPRYLIKTRGQQVTLSCSPISGHRSVSWYQQTPGQGLQFLFEYFSETQRNKGNFPGRFSGRQFSNSRSEMNVSTLELGDSALYLCASSSPVNTGELFFGEGSRLTVL.

The gene calls are TRBV20-1 and TRBJ1-5; tentative D call: TRBD1 (6 bases). The CDR3 has 13 amino acids. V lost 5 bases and J lost 7, with 15 bases in between. CDR1 is DFQATT and CDR2 is SNEGSKA in the germline V gene (reference sequence). The CDR3 sequence: CSAQDSTAQPQHF. DNA for the CDR3: TGCAGTGCTCAGGACAGCACCGCCCAGCCCCAGCATTTT.